This T cell receptor (beta chain) was obtained from a study of molecular identifiers for immune sequencing clone quantification. Study-wide results and caveats: Clonotypes surpassing 20 RNA copies contained over 98% of effector molecules, versus under 1% in naive cells.

This clonotype was found many times. Its antigen remains unknown. Naive CD8 T cells were sorted, and the gate applied was CD8+CD4-CCR7+CD45RA+. In germline, CDR1 is SEHNR, CDR2 FQNEAQ (reference sequence). The V gene lost 8 bases and the J gene lost 4 bases, with 10 bases spanning the gap. CDR3 length: 12 amino acids. MiXCR, run by TCRdb on the PCR reads, gives a single entry per CDR3 protein. Of about 640,000 distinct CDR3 sequences in the sample, nearly 20% are singletons; the top ten hold approximately 0.9%. This rearrangement joins TRBV7-9 to TRBJ2-3, with D possibly being TRBD2 (6 bases). The clonotype was recovered from a human donor in good health. Some libraries in this study had Jurkat cell RNA spiked in. The material sequenced was naive CD8+ T cells from blood, with Jurkat cell RNA spiked in. The subset here: FACS-sorted CD8+CD4-CCR7+CD45RA+ naive T cells. The CDR3 reads CASGGRADTQYF. CDR3 coding DNA: TGTGCCAGCGGGGGGAGAGCAGATACGCAGTATTTT.